This T cell receptor (beta chain) derives from a study of cytomegalovirus exposure and HLA in healthy donors. With 60 Vbeta and 13 Jbeta primers, the PCR was carried out. Measured with immunoSEQ multiplex PCR; TCRdb has only the in-frame clones, and not every one. The profile covers approximately 200,000 clones, with under 80% appearing a single time and about 4.8% taken by the ten largest. Germline V gene sequence: CDR1 GTSNPN, CDR2 SVGIG (reference sequence). J lost 4 bases, V lost 1 base, and 3 bases had no gene match. The length of the CDR3 is 13 residues. The chain employs TRBV30 and TRBJ1-2; 7 nucleotides agree with TRBD1. The specimen sequenced was PBMCs. The receptor was isolated from a man between 25 and 39 years old in good health and CMV-seropositive. The CDR3 region has the DNA TGTGCCTGGAGTGGACAGGGCTTCTATGGCTACACCTTC. Residues: CAWSGQGFYGYTF.